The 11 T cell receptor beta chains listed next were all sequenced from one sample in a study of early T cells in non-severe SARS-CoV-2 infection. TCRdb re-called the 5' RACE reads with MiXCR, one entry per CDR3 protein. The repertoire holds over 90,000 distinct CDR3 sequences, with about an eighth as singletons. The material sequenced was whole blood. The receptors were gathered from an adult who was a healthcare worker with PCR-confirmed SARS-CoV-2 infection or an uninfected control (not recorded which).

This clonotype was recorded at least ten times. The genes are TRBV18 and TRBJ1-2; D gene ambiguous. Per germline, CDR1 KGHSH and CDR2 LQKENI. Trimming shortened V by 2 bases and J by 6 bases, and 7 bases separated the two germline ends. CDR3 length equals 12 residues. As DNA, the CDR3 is TGTGCCAGCTCACCAAGTGGGGATGGCTACACCTTC. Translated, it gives CASSPSGDGYTF. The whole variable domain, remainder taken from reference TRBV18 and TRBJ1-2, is NAGVMQNPRHLVRRRGQEARLRCSPMKGHSHVYWYRQLPEEGLKFMVYLQKENIIDESGMPKERFSAEFPKEGPSILRIQQVVRGDSAAYFCASSPSGDGYTFGSGTRLTVV.

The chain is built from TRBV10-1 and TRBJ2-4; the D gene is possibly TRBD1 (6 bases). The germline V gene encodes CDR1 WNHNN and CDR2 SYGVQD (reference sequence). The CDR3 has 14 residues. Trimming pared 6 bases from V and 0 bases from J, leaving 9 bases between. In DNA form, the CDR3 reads TGCGCCAGCAGACAGGGAGAAGCCAAAAACATTCAGTACTTC. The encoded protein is CASRQGEAKNIQYF.

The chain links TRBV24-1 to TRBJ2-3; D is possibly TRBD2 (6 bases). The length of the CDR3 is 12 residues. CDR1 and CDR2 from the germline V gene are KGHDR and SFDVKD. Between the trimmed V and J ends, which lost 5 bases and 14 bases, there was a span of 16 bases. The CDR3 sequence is CATSGRDSRLYF. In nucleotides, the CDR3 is TGTGCCACCAGTGGACGGGACTCACGGTTGTATTTT.

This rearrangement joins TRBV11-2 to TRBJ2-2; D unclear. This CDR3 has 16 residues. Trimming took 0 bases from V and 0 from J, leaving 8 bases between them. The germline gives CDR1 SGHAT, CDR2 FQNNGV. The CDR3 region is CASSLDGGTNTGELFF. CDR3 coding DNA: TGTGCCAGCAGCTTAGATGGCGGAACGAACACCGGGGAGCTGTTTTTT.

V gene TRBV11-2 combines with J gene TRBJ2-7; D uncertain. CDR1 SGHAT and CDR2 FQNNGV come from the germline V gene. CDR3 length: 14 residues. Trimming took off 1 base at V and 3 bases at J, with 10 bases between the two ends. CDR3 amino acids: CASSLVTYSYEQYF. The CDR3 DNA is TGTGCCAGCAGCTTAGTCACTTACAGCTACGAGCAGTACTTC.

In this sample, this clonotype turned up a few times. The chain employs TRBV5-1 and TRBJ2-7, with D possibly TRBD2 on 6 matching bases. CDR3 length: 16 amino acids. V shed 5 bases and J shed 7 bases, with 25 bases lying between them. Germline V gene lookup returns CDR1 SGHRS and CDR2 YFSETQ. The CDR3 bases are TGCGCCAGCAGTTTCTCCATGGGAGGCCACGGCGGGGAGCAGTACTTC. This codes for CASSFSMGGHGGEQYF.

This CDR3 is CSAFDRQGTNEKLFF. The CDR3 bases are TGCAGTGCATTCGACCGCCAGGGCACTAATGAAAAACTGTTTTTT. The chain carries TRBV20-1 and TRBJ1-4; D is perhaps TRBD1 (5 bases). Germline CDR1 DFQATT, CDR2 SNEGSKA (reference sequence). The CDR3 contains 15 residues. Trimming took off 6 bases at V and 2 bases at J, with 16 bases between the two ends.

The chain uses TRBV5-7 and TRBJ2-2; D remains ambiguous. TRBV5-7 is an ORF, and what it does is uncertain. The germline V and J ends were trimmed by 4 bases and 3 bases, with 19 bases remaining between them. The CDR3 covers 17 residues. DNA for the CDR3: TGTGCCAGCAGCCCTTTTGCGGTAGTTTTGGACACCGGGGAGCTGTTTTTT. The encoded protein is CASSPFAVVLDTGELFF.

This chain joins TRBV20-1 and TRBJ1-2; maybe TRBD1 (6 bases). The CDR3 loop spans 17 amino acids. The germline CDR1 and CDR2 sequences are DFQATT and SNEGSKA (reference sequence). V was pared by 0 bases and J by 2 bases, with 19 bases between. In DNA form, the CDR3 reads TGCAGTGCTAGAGATTATCGGGGGGCCGGGCCAAACTATGGCTACACCTTC. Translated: CSARDYRGAGPNYGYTF.

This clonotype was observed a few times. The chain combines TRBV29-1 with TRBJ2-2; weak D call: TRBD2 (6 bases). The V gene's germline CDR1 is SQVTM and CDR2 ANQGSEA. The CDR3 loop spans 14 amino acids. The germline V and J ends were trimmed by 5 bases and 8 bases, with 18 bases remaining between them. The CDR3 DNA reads TGCAGCGTTCTGCGACTAGAGCCTCGAGGGGAGCTGTTTTTT. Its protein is CSVLRLEPRGELFF.

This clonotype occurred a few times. The CDR3 spells CATSDRTPGLANNEQFF. In DNA, the CDR3 is TGTGCCACCAGTGATCGCACTCCGGGACTAGCGAACAATGAGCAGTTCTTC. V gene TRBV24-1 combines with J gene TRBJ2-1; TRBD2 matches 10 bases. This CDR3 is 17 amino acids long. Germline V lookup: CDR1 KGHDR, CDR2 SFDVKD. V lost 3 bases to trimming and J lost 5 bases; unmatched junction nucleotides: 9.